This passage covers 18 T cell receptor beta chains from one sample sequenced in a study of PD-1 blockade in classical Hodgkin lymphoma. Data came from immunoSEQ multiplex PCR; TCRdb stores just in-frame clones and leaves some out. The repertoire has approximately 61,000 clones, 75% to 90% of them found once; the top ten carry over 12%. Every one of the patients relapsed after autologous stem cell transplantation (brentuximab vedotin exposure was variable). The material was peripheral blood mononuclear cells (PBMCs), obtained at baseline. These receptor sequences come from a human donor with classical Hodgkin lymphoma.

The rearrangement links TRBV9 to TRBJ1-4, with a possible D match to TRBD1 (6 bases). The CDR3 is 15 amino acids. CDR1 SGDLS and CDR2 YYNGEE come from the germline V gene. With 1 base removed from V and 2 bases from J, the gap between germline ends came to 9 bases. CDR3 loop: CASSVTGSTNEKLFF. The CDR3 DNA sequence: TGTGCCAGCAGCGTAACAGGGTCGACTAATGAAAAACTGTTTTTT.

The chain couples TRBV7-9 to TRBJ1-3; no reliable D call. V shed 3 bases and J shed 4 bases, with 13 bases lying between them. CDR3 size: 15 residues. Germline V gives CDR1 SEHNR, CDR2 FQNEAQ (reference sequence). The DNA of the CDR3 is TGTGCCAGCAGCTTTAGGGTAGGGCCCGGAAACACCATATATTTT. Translated, it gives CASSFRVGPGNTIYF.

V is TRBV2 and J is TRBJ2-3; no clear D gene. Trimming shortened V by 4 bases and J by 2 bases, and 16 bases separated the two germline ends. Per the germline V gene, CDR1 is SNHLY and CDR2 is FYNNEI. The CDR3 sequence is 16 residues long. The CDR3 region has the DNA TGTGCCAGCAGTGTAATGCCAAACGTGTTCACAGATACGCAGTATTTT. As protein: CASSVMPNVFTDTQYF.

The chain couples TRBV27 to TRBJ2-7, with 9 positions matching TRBD1. Germline V gene sequence: CDR1 MNHEY, CDR2 SMNVEV (reference sequence). V trimming: 2 bases; J trimming: 5 bases; junction bases outside the gene matches: 7. The CDR3 has 15 amino acids. CDR3 nucleotide sequence: TGTGCCAGCAGTTTACAAAACAGGGGGCAAGACGAGCAGTACTTC. This sequence encodes CASSLQNRGQDEQYF.

The rearrangement links TRBV7-2 to TRBJ2-1, with D perhaps matching TRBD2 (7 bases). V was trimmed by 0 bases and J by 4 bases, leaving 10 bases between them. CDR3 length: 15 amino acids. Germline V gene lookup returns CDR1 SGHTA and CDR2 FQGNSA. The DNA of the CDR3 is TGTGCCAGCAGCTTAGCGGGGGGGCCGTACAATGAGCAGTTCTTC. Translation: CASSLAGGPYNEQFF. Full variable domain (missing parts from reference TRBV7-2 and TRBJ2-1): GAGVSQSPSNKVTEKGKDVELRCDPISGHTALYWYRQSLGQGLEFLIYFQGNSAPDKSGLPSDRFSAERTGGSVSTLTIQRTQQEDSAVYLCASSLAGGPYNEQFFGPGTRLTVL.

The chain carries TRBV7-9 and TRBJ1-4; D is ambiguous. The CDR3 is 18 residues long. V lost 5 bases to trimming and J lost 7 bases, with 26 bases between them. Germline-derived CDR1 and CDR2 are SEHNR and FQNEAQ (reference sequence). This chain's CDR3 is CASSPPLGSGSLGEKLFF. The CDR3 DNA reads as TGTGCCAGCAGCCCCCCACTGGGTTCGGGGTCTTTGGGTGAAAAACTGTTTTTT.

The V call is TRBV7-9, the J call TRBJ2-2; 9 bases align to TRBD2. There are 16 residues in the CDR3. Germline V gene data show CDR1 as SEHNR and CDR2 as FQNEAQ (reference sequence). V was pared by 5 bases and J by 3 bases, with 7 bases of the junction left unmatched. CDR3 sequence: CASSPPGLADTGELFF. In DNA, the CDR3 is TGTGCCAGCAGCCCTCCGGGACTAGCCGACACCGGGGAGCTGTTTTTT. The whole variable domain, remainder taken from reference TRBV7-9 and TRBJ2-2, is DTGVSQNPRHKITKRGQNVTFRCDPISEHNRLYWYRQTLGQGPEFLTYFQNEAQLEKSRLLSDRFSAERPKGSFSTLEIQRTEQGDSAMYLCASSPPGLADTGELFFGEGSRLTVL.

This clone was seen more than once but under ten times. This sequence joins TRBV7-9 and TRBJ1-6; D gene unclear. There are 13 residues in the CDR3. Germline CDR1 SEHNR, CDR2 FQNEAQ (reference sequence). The V gene lost 2 bases and the J gene lost 8 bases, with 7 bases spanning the gap. The CDR3 spells CASSLSSDSPLHF. The CDR3 nucleotides are TGTGCCAGCAGCTTATCGTCGGATTCACCCCTCCACTTT. Full variable domain (missing parts from reference TRBV7-9 and TRBJ1-6): DTGVSQNPRHKITKRGQNVTFRCDPISEHNRLYWYRQTLGQGPEFLTYFQNEAQLEKSRLLSDRFSAERPKGSFSTLEIQRTEQGDSAMYLCASSLSSDSPLHFGNGTRLTVT.

In DNA form, the CDR3 reads TGTGCCACGAAGCGGGGTTCAACCCAAGAGACCCAGTACTTC. Protein: CATKRGSTQETQYF. This chain uses TRBV10-3 with TRBJ2-5; 7 nucleotides agree with TRBD2. Germline V gives CDR1 ENHRY, CDR2 SYGVKD. The CDR3 runs to 14 residues. V gave up 10 bases and J gave up 1 base; unmatched junction bases: 9.

The chain recombines TRBV30 with TRBJ2-7, with a possible D match to TRBD1 (5 bases). The CDR3 is made up of 15 amino acids. Germline CDR1 GTSNPN, CDR2 SVGIG (reference sequence). V was shortened by 0 bases and J by 3 bases, with 15 bases between the two germline ends. Here the CDR3 DNA reads TGTGCCTGGAGTGTACCAGGGCAGGGCAGCTACGAGCAGTACTTC. This gives the protein CAWSVPGQGSYEQYF.

The rearrangement links TRBV7-9 to TRBJ2-1, with 8 bases lining up with TRBD2. The CDR3 spans 15 residues. The germline V gene encodes CDR1 SEHNR and CDR2 FQNEAQ (reference sequence). J was trimmed by 4 bases and V by 5 bases; bases with no gene match: 7. CDR3: CASSTGGTIYNEQFF. The CDR3 DNA sequence: TGTGCCAGCAGCACGGGGGGGACTATTTACAATGAGCAGTTCTTC.

This clone was found once. The chain has TRBV18 and TRBJ2-3; 10 bases line up with TRBD1. The V segment lost 5 bases and the J segment 6 bases; nucleotides outside the gene matches: 8. The CDR3 contains 15 residues. Germline lookup yields CDR1 KGHSH and CDR2 LQKENI. In DNA, the CDR3 is TGTGCCAGCTCAGCTCCGGGACAGGGGAGGGATACGCAGTATTTT. Its protein product is CASSAPGQGRDTQYF.

On this clone: A read error may produce the germline difference seen at one junction end. The chain has TRBV7-7 and TRBJ1-2; a possible D gene is TRBD1 (5 bases). The CDR3 is made up of 17 amino acids. Germline CDR1 and CDR2: SSHAT and FNYEAQ (reference sequence). The CDR3 spells CASSLVPPRVKYHGYTF. The CDR3, as DNA: TGTGCTAGCAGCTTAGTCCCCCCCAGGGTGAAGTACCATGGCTACACCTTC. Based on the CDR3 plus reference TRBV7-7 and TRBJ1-2, the full variable domain is GAGVSQSPRYKVTKRGQDVTLRCDPISSHATLYWYQQALGQGPEFLTYFNYEAQPDKSGLPSDRFSAERPEGSISTLTIQRTEQRDSAMYRCASSLVPPRVKYHGYTFGSGTRLTVV.

The genes are TRBV5-4 and TRBJ2-2; D gene ambiguous. The CDR3 runs to 12 residues. The germline CDR1 and CDR2 sequences are SGHNT and YYREEE (reference sequence). The germline V and J ends were trimmed by 1 base and 2 bases, with 0 bases remaining between them. The CDR3 is CASSLNTGELFF. CDR3 in DNA: TGTGCCAGCAGCTTGAACACCGGGGAGCTGTTTTTT.

In regard to this clone: An end of the junction differs from the germline gene, which may be a read error. The CDR3 DNA follows: TGCGCCAGCACCCCGGGGTCCGATTGGTACTTC. Its translation is CASTPGSDWYF. The V and J genes are TRBV10-2 and TRBJ1-2; D unresolved. The germline V gene encodes CDR1 WSHSY and CDR2 SAAADI. This CDR3 is built from 11 residues.

The chain links TRBV29-1 to TRBJ2-7; TRBD2 matches 9 bases. V shed 5 bases, J shed 1 base, and the junction held 9 bases outside the gene matches. This CDR3 has 15 amino acids. Germline values: CDR1 SQVTM, CDR2 ANQGSEA. CDR3 sequence: CSVSFGGGGSYEQYF. In nucleotides, the CDR3 is TGCAGCGTTTCATTCGGCGGGGGGGGATCCTACGAGCAGTACTTC.

This clone was seen only a few times. The rearrangement uses TRBV2 and TRBJ1-2, with 8 nucleotides matching TRBD1. CDR3 size: 13 residues. V dropped 8 bases and J dropped 6; count of bases not matched to a gene: 8. CDR1 is SNHLY, CDR2 FYNNEI, per germline. DNA for the CDR3: TGTGCCAGCGCTGAGGACAGGGCGGATGGCTACACCTTC. The encoded protein is CASAEDRADGYTF. The full variable domain, completed using reference TRBV2 and TRBJ1-2, is EPEVTQTPSHQVTQMGQEVILRCVPISNHLYFYWYRQILGQKVEFLVSFYNNEISEKSEIFDDQFSVERPDGSNFTLKIRSTKLEDSAMYFCASAEDRADGYTFGSGTRLTVV.

This rearrangement joins TRBV5-4 to TRBJ1-1, with D unclear. Germline assignment: CDR1 SGHNT and CDR2 YYREEE (reference sequence). The CDR3 is made up of 18 amino acids. V was clipped by 1 base and J by 1 base, with 20 bases between them. The CDR3 sequence is CASSLRTGPRVRNTEAFF. The DNA for the CDR3 is TGTGCCAGCAGCTTGCGGACGGGCCCTAGGGTCCGGAACACTGAAGCTTTCTTT. The whole variable domain, remainder taken from reference TRBV5-4 and TRBJ1-1, is ETGVTQSPTHLIKTRGQQVTLRCSSQSGHNTVSWYQQALGQGPQFIFQYYREEENGRGNFPPRFSGLQFPNYSSELNVNALELDDSALYLCASSLRTGPRVRNTEAFFGQGTRLTVV.